These 30 T cell receptor beta chains were sequenced from one sample in a study of blood T cell repertoires in COVID-19. TCRdb's copy holds only in-frame clones and misses some; the assay was immunoSEQ multiplex PCR. The sample gives approximately 97,000 clones, about 86% of which show up once; around 2% is in the top ten. Sequencing used peripheral blood. All receptors come from a man between 45 and 60 years old with COVID-19, enrolled during active disease.

The V call is TRBV10-3, the J call TRBJ1-3; a possible D gene is TRBD1 (6 bases). The CDR3 is 16 amino acids. The V end was cut by 0 bases, the J end by 3 bases, with 12 bases between. Germline V gives CDR1 ENHRY, CDR2 SYGVKD. DNA of the CDR3: TGTGCCATCAGTGAGTCGGGGGCCCTCCTTGGAAACACCATATATTTT. Translating it yields CAISESGALLGNTIYF.

J is TRBJ1-5 and V is TRBV5-1; the match to TRBD1 covers 7 bases. Trimming at V came to 0 bases and at J to 3 bases, leaving 3 bases not matched to a gene. The CDR3 consists of 15 residues. Germline V lookup: CDR1 SGHRS, CDR2 YFSETQ. The chain's CDR3 is CASSLGDRVNQPQHF. In DNA, the CDR3 is TGCGCCAGCAGCTTGGGGGACAGAGTCAATCAGCCCCAGCATTTT.

The V and J genes are TRBV5-5 and TRBJ1-5, with a possible D match to TRBD1 (6 bases). V shed 4 bases and J shed 2 bases, with 19 bases lying between them. Germline CDR1 is SGHKS and CDR2 is YYEKEE (reference sequence). This CDR3 contains 17 residues. CDR3 in amino acids: CASSMGALFPGNQPQHF. The CDR3 coding sequence is TGTGCCAGCAGCATGGGGGCTCTCTTTCCCGGCAATCAGCCCCAGCATTTT.

CDR3 amino acids: CASSYGQDYNEQFF. The CDR3 region has the DNA TGTGCCAGCAGTTACGGACAGGACTACAATGAGCAGTTCTTC. The V call is TRBV6-6, the J call TRBJ2-1; 7 bases line up with TRBD1. Unmatched junction bases numbered 1, after V lost 2 bases and J lost 3 bases. This CDR3 has 14 residues. Looked up from germline, CDR1 is MNHNY and CDR2 is SVGAGI (reference sequence).

V and J are TRBV7-2 and TRBJ1-3; no clear D gene. The CDR3 spans 16 residues. Germline V gene sequence: CDR1 SGHTA, CDR2 FQGNSA. V was trimmed by 0 bases and J by 2 bases, leaving 11 bases between them. The CDR3 sequence is CASSLAAVSPGNTIYF. CDR3 coding DNA: TGTGCCAGCAGCTTAGCGGCCGTCTCACCTGGAAACACCATATATTTT.

The chain combines TRBV30 with TRBJ2-7; D remains ambiguous. CDR3 length: 13 amino acids. Looked up from germline, CDR1 is GTSNPN and CDR2 is SVGIG (reference sequence). The V gene lost 5 bases and the J gene lost 7 bases, with 18 bases spanning the gap. The CDR3 region has the DNA TGTGCCTGGGGGCGCGGTGGAGTTTTTGAGCAGTACTTC. Protein product: CAWGRGGVFEQYF.

This chain connects TRBV5-4 to TRBJ2-5, with a tentative D call TRBD2 (6 bases). Germline values: CDR1 SGHNT, CDR2 YYREEE (reference sequence). The V and J ends lost 2 bases and 5 bases respectively, with 10 bases between them. This CDR3 region has 13 residues. The CDR3 DNA sequence: TGTGCCAGCAGCTTCGGGGGAATGGAGACCCAGTACTTC. It specifies CASSFGGMETQYF.

The count of this clone is one. The V and J genes are TRBV28 and TRBJ1-5; the D is unclear. Per the germline V gene, CDR1 is MDHEN and CDR2 is SYDVKM. Between the trimmed V and J ends, which lost 4 bases and 9 bases, there was a span of 10 bases. The CDR3 has 12 residues. CDR3 residues: CASSSGSPPQHF. The CDR3 DNA reads TGTGCCAGCAGTTCTGGCAGTCCGCCCCAGCATTTT.

The chain recombines TRBV2 with TRBJ2-2; 9 nucleotides align to TRBD1. Germline CDR1 SNHLY, CDR2 FYNNEI. Trimming removed 3 bases from V and 5 bases from J; junction bases left unmatched: 4. The CDR3 is 15 residues long. The CDR3, as DNA: TGTGCCAGCAGTGAGGGACAGGGAAGAACCGGGGAGCTGTTTTTT. Translation: CASSEGQGRTGELFF.

The chain joins TRBV28 to TRBJ1-1, with a possible D match to TRBD1 (6 bases). The V end was cut by 8 bases, the J end by 11 bases, with 24 bases between. There are 14 residues in the CDR3. CDR1 and CDR2 from the germline V gene are MDHEN and SYDVKM. The CDR3 loop is CASDSQGRRSDAFF. CDR3 nucleotides: TGTGCCAGCGACTCTCAGGGGCGCAGGTCGGACGCTTTCTTT.

The CDR3 region has the DNA TGTGCCAGTAGGGGTTTCGATGAAAAACTGTTTTTT. Protein sequence: CASRGFDEKLFF. This rearrangement joins TRBV6-5 to TRBJ1-4; a weak D match, TRBD1 (5 bases). The CDR3 sequence is 12 residues long. From germline, CDR1 is MNHEY and CDR2 SVGAGI. V dropped 9 bases and J dropped 6 bases, with 11 bases sitting between them.

This clone was detected once. V and J are TRBV5-4 and TRBJ1-1, with D maybe TRBD1 (6 bases). V lost 4 bases and J 8 bases, leaving 12 bases between the germline ends. The CDR3 extends over 12 amino acids. CDR1 SGHNT and CDR2 YYREEE come from the germline V gene (reference sequence). The CDR3 bases are TGTGCCAGCAGCACAGGGCTAGGAGAAGCTTTCTTT. This sequence encodes CASSTGLGEAFF.

This chain joins TRBV5-4 and TRBJ2-3, with 8 bases identical to TRBD2. This CDR3 region has 14 residues. The V gene's germline CDR1 is SGHNT and CDR2 YYREEE (reference sequence). V trimming: 4 bases; J trimming: 6 bases; junction bases outside the gene matches: 7. The CDR3 DNA reads as TGTGCCAGCAGCGCACGGGGGGGCTTTGATACGCAGTATTTT. This gives the protein CASSARGGFDTQYF. Full variable domain (outside the CDR3, taken from reference TRBV5-4 and TRBJ2-3): ETGVTQSPTHLIKTRGQQVTLRCSSQSGHNTVSWYQQALGQGPQFIFQYYREEENGRGNFPPRFSGLQFPNYSSELNVNALELDDSALYLCASSARGGFDTQYFGPGTRLTVL.

This chain joins TRBV6-1 and TRBJ1-5; no clear D. Trimming removed 3 bases at V and 6 bases at J, with 12 bases between. This CDR3 is 14 amino acids long. The germline CDR1 and CDR2 sequences are MNHNS and SASEGT. The CDR3 nucleotides read TGTGCCAGCAGTGATATCGGGTTGGGTCAGCCCCAGCATTTT. As protein: CASSDIGLGQPQHF.

The CDR3 nucleotides read TGTGCCAGCTCGAGGGACAGATACACTGAAGCTTTCTTT. It encodes CASSRDRYTEAFF. V is TRBV18 and J is TRBJ1-1; 7 nucleotides match TRBD1. CDR3 length: 13 amino acids. With V trimmed by 6 bases and J by 3 bases, 4 bases remained unmatched. Germline lookup yields CDR1 KGHSH and CDR2 LQKENI.

This chain uses TRBV4-2 with TRBJ2-7; TRBD1 agrees at 10 bases. CDR3 length: 16 residues. Germline CDR1 LGHNA, CDR2 YNFKEQ. V lost 4 bases and J lost 3; bases outside the gene matches: 9. CDR3 sequence: CASSRRPGTGDYEQYF. Here the CDR3 DNA reads TGTGCCAGCAGCCGAAGACCCGGGACAGGGGACTACGAGCAGTACTTC.

In its sample, this clone was seen once. The CDR3 nucleotides read TGTGCCAGCAGAATACTAGCGGGGGACTACGAGCAGTACTTC. It yields the protein CASRILAGDYEQYF. The rearrangement joins TRBV6-5 to TRBJ2-7, with 11 bases aligning to TRBD2. CDR1 MNHEY and CDR2 SVGAGI come from the germline V gene. With V trimmed by 6 bases and J by 3 bases, 4 bases remained unmatched. The CDR3 covers 14 residues.

This chain links TRBV3-1 (or the pseudogene TRBV3-2) with TRBJ2-7; no clear D gene. The germline V gene encodes CDR1 LGHDT and CDR2 YNNKEL (reference sequence). The germline V and J ends were trimmed by 0 bases and 9 bases, with 15 bases remaining between them. The CDR3 has 14 amino acids. The CDR3 DNA follows: TGTGCCAGCAGCCAAGATTTGGTAGCTACGGGGCAGTACTTC. Encoded protein: CASSQDLVATGQYF.

The chain links TRBV3-1 (or the pseudogene TRBV3-2) to TRBJ1-3; TRBD1 matches 8 bases. Trimming cost V 2 bases and J 0 bases; bases outside gene matches: 9. The CDR3 contains 18 residues. CDR1 is LGHDT and CDR2 is YNNKEL in the germline V gene (reference sequence). CDR3 amino acids: CASSQTGQGLSSGNTIYF. For the CDR3, the DNA is TGTGCCAGCAGCCAAACCGGACAGGGTCTGAGCTCTGGAAACACCATATATTTT.

V gene TRBV9 combines with J gene TRBJ2-2, with 13 bases that match TRBD2. Per the germline V gene, CDR1 is SGDLS and CDR2 is YYNGEE. The CDR3 totals 17 residues. With 4 bases clipped from V and 5 bases from J, the junction kept 8 bases outside the gene matches. The CDR3 bases are TGTGCCAGCAGCTTCACTAGCGGGGGGGCCTTTACCGGGGAGCTGTTTTTT. As protein: CASSFTSGGAFTGELFF.

In its sample, this clone was seen a few times. V usage is TRBV5-1 and J usage is TRBJ2-2, with D uncertain. In germline, CDR1 is SGHRS, CDR2 YFSETQ. Trimming cost V 2 bases and J 1 base, with 6 bases left between them. The CDR3 covers 14 residues. CDR3 loop: CASSFSLNTGELFF. CDR3 sequence (DNA): TGCGCCAGCAGCTTCTCCTTGAACACCGGGGAGCTGTTTTTT.

The chain is built from TRBV29-1 and TRBJ2-7; D is unresolved. Per germline, CDR1 SQVTM and CDR2 ANQGSEA. The CDR3 runs 12 residues. With 4 bases removed from V and 2 bases from J, the gap between germline ends came to 9 bases. CDR3: CSVVGSTYEQYF. CDR3 nucleotides: TGCAGCGTTGTGGGCAGCACCTACGAGCAGTACTTC.

The CDR3 sequence is CASSFDQQVEQFF. CDR3 sequence (DNA): TGTGCCAGCAGTTTTGACCAACAGGTTGAGCAGTTCTTC. The V gene is TRBV27, the J gene TRBJ2-1; TRBD1 is a possible D gene (5 bases). Germline V gene sequence: CDR1 MNHEY, CDR2 SMNVEV (reference sequence). With 3 bases removed from V and 9 bases from J, the gap between germline ends came to 12 bases. The CDR3 is 13 amino acids.

The genes are TRBV12-3 or TRBV12-4 and TRBJ1-3; D unresolved. The CDR3 contains 11 residues. V shed 3 bases and J shed 7 bases, with 4 bases lying between them. The CDR3 DNA reads TGTGCCAGCAGTTTTAGTAACACCATATATTTT. The encoded protein is CASSFSNTIYF.

The CDR3 DNA sequence: TGCAGCGTTGATGCGGGGGTCTACAATGAGCAGTTCTTC. This gives the protein CSVDAGVYNEQFF. The rearrangement uses TRBV29-1 and TRBJ2-1; TRBD2 agrees at 7 bases. The CDR3 contains 13 residues. CDR1 and CDR2 (germline): SQVTM, ANQGSEA. V was pared by 3 bases and J by 3 bases, with 2 bases of the junction left unmatched.

The table lists this clone with a count of one. The chain employs TRBV27 and TRBJ2-7, with D tentatively TRBD1 (7 bases). Germline V gene sequence: CDR1 MNHEY, CDR2 SMNVEV (reference sequence). V gave up 5 bases and J gave up 5 bases, with 16 bases separating them. This CDR3 region has 14 residues. The CDR3 loop reads CASSPLSRGDEQYF. DNA of the CDR3: TGTGCCAGCAGTCCGCTGTCCAGGGGGGACGAGCAGTACTTC.

The J gene is TRBJ2-2, the V gene TRBV7-3, with TRBD1 as a possible D gene (5 bases). Germline lookup yields CDR1 SGHTA and CDR2 FQGTGA. V was pared by 4 bases and J by 6 bases, with 15 bases between. This CDR3 spans 15 amino acids. The CDR3 reads CASSSSAGSAGELFF. In DNA form, the CDR3 reads TGTGCCAGCAGCTCTTCGGCAGGGTCGGCCGGGGAGCTGTTTTTT.

The chain combines TRBV6-6 with TRBJ2-7, with TRBD2 matching over 10 bases. Germline assignment: CDR1 MNHNY and CDR2 SVGAGI (reference sequence). CDR3 length equals 12 residues. With V trimmed by 5 bases and J by 7 bases, 2 bases remained unmatched. This CDR3 is CASSKLAGEQYF. DNA of the CDR3: TGTGCCAGCAGTAAACTAGCGGGGGAGCAGTACTTC.

The chain is built from TRBV2 and TRBJ1-2, with D perhaps matching TRBD1 (6 bases). The length of the CDR3 is 14 residues. Trimming cost V 9 bases and J 4 bases, with 18 bases left between them. Germline loops: CDR1 SNHLY, CDR2 FYNNEI. This CDR3 reads CASSLQGSTYGYTF. As DNA, the CDR3 is TGTGCCAGTTCCTTACAGGGCTCTACCTATGGCTACACCTTC.

V gene TRBV2 combines with J gene TRBJ2-2; 13 bases match TRBD2. CDR1 SNHLY and CDR2 FYNNEI come from the germline V gene. The CDR3 is 15 residues long. V was pared by 6 bases and J by 6 bases, with 4 bases of the junction left unmatched. The CDR3 reads CASRPTSGGAGELFF. As DNA, the CDR3 is TGTGCCAGCAGGCCCACTAGCGGGGGGGCCGGGGAGCTGTTTTTT.